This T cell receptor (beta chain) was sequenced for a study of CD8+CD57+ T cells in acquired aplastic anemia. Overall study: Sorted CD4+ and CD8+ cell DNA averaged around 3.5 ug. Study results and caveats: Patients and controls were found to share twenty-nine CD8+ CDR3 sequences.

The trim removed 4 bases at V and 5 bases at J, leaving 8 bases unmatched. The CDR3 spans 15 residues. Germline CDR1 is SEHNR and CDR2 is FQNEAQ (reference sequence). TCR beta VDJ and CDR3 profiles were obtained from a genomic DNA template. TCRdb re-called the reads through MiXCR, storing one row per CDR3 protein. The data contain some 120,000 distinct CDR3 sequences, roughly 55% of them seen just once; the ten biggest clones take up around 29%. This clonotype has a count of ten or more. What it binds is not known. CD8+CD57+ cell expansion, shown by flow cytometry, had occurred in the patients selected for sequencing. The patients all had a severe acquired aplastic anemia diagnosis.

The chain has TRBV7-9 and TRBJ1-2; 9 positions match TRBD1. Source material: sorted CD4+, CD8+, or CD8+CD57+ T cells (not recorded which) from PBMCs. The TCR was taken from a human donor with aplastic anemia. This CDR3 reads CASSSPGQGEYGYTF. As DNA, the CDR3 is TGTGCCAGCAGCTCACCGGGACAGGGAGAGTATGGCTACACCTTC.